This T cell receptor (beta chain) was sequenced during a study of shared clonotypes between healthy human individuals. Study-wide results and caveats: Among a few donors, roughly 5% of naive CD4 clonotypes were found in common. Clonotypes not shared had lower generation probabilities than those common to all four donors.

Remarks on this clone: Its antigen is currently unknown.

Profiled with immunoSEQ multiplex PCR; TCRdb holds only in-frame clones, not every one. The table lists some 2,500,000 clones, 80% to 95% of them singletons. V lost 8 bases, J lost 5 bases, and 11 bases stayed unmatched. The CDR3 has 15 amino acids. Germline V gene lookup returns CDR1 MNHEY and CDR2 SVGAGI. Each donor was a Caucasian adult residing in Nashville, Tennessee. The source material was naive CD4+ T cells from PBMCs. Stated subset: CD45RA+ positively selected. The chain links TRBV6-5 to TRBJ2-7; TRBD1 aligns across 11 bases. The sequence derives from a man younger than 35 in good health. Some clones in this sample may be carry-over from other donors' samples. The CDR3 bases are TGTGCCAGCGCCCCACCCGGGACAGGGGGGAACGAGCAGTACTTC. Translating gives CASAPPGTGGNEQYF.